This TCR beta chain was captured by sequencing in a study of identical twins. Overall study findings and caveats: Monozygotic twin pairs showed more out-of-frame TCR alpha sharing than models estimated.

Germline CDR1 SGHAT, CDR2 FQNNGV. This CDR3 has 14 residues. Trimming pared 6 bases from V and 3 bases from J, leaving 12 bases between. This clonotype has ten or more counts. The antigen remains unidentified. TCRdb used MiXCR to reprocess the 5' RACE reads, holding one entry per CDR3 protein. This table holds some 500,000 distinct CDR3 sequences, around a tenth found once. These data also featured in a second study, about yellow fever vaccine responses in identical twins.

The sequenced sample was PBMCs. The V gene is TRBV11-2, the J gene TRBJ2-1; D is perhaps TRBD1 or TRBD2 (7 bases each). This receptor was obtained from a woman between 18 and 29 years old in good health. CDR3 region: CASRGGGYYNEQFF. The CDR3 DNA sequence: TGTGCCAGCAGGGGAGGGGGCTACTACAATGAGCAGTTCTTC.